This TCR beta chain came from a study of cytomegalovirus exposure and HLA in healthy donors. This clone was found a few times. The antigen is undetermined. Study-wide findings and caveats: Most TCRs appeared rarely, but some public TCRs recurred in many donors. One variant, a missense change in DCLRE1C, was linked in a later analysis to TCR beta V- and J-gene trimming. Sequencing had likely introduced a cluster of highly shared sequence variants as an artifact.

Amplification used 60 Vbeta primers and 13 Jbeta primers. Per the original methods: Later analysis identified 80 million to 85 million unique TCR beta chains, about 12 million shared. Libraries were prepared by immunoSEQ multiplex PCR; TCRdb keeps only in-frame clonotypes and omits some of them. V and J calls and clone size are copied from that table; D and trimming were computed from the DNA. The data show tens of thousands of clones, roughly four fifths seen once. The CDR3 is made up of 19 amino acids. CDR1 and CDR2 (germline): SEHNR, FQNEAQ (reference sequence). V shed 0 bases, J shed 2 bases, and the junction held 13 bases outside the gene matches.

The sequencing input was PBMCs. The receptor was isolated from a human donor in good health. V usage is TRBV7-9 and J usage is TRBJ1-5; 7 bases fit TRBD1. The CDR3 bases are TGTGCCAGCAGCTTAGCACAGGGGAAAGAGGTTGGGGGCAATCAGCCCCAGCATTTT. This encodes CASSLAQGKEVGGNQPQHF.